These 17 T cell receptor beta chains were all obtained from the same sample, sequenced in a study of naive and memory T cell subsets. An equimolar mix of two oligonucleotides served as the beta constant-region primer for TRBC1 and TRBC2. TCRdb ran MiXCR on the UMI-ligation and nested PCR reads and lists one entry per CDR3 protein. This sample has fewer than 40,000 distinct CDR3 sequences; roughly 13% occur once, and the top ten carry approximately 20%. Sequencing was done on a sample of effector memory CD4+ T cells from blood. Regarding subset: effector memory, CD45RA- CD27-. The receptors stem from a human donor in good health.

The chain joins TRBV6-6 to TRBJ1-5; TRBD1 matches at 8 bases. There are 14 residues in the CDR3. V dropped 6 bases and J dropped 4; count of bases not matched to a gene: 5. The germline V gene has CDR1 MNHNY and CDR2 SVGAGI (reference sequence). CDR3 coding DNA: TGTGCCAGCAGGATAGGACAGGGAAATCAGCCCCAGCATTTT. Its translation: CASRIGQGNQPQHF.

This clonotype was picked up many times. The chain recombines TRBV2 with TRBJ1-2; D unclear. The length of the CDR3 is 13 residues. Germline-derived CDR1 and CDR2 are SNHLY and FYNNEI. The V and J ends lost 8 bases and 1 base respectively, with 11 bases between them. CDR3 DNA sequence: TGTGCCAGCCGCATGGGTGTTAACTATGGCTACACCTTC. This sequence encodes CASRMGVNYGYTF.

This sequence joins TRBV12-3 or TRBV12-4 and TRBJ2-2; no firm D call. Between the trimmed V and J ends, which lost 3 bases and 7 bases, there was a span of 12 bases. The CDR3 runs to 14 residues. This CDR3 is CASSFGRVGGELFF. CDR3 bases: TGTGCCAGCAGTTTCGGAAGGGTCGGCGGGGAGCTGTTTTTT.

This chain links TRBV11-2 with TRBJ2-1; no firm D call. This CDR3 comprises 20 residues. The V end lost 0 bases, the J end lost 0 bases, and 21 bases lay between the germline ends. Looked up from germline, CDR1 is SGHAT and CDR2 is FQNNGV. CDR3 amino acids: CASSLDRIRDPSFSYNEQFF. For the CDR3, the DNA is TGTGCCAGCAGCTTAGATAGGATTAGGGATCCGTCCTTCTCCTACAATGAGCAGTTCTTC.

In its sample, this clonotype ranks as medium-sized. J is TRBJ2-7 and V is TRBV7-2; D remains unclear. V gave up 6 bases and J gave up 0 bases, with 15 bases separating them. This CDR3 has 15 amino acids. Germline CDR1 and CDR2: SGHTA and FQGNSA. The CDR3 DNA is TGTGCCAGCAGGCCGGATCCTGTGATCTCCTACGAGCAGTACTTC. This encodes CASRPDPVISYEQYF.

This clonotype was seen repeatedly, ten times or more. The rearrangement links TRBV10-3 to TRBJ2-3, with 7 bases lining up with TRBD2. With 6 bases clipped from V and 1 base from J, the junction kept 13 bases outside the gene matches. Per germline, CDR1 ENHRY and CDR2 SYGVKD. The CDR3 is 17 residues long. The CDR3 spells CAIRREREAGRTDTQYF. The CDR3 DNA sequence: TGTGCCATCAGGAGGGAGCGTGAAGCGGGACGCACAGATACGCAGTATTTT.

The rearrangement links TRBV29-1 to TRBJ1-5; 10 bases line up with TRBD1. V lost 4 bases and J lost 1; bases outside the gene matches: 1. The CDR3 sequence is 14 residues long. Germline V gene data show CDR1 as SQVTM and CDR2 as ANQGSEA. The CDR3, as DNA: TGCAGCGTTGGACAGGGGGCAAGCAATCAGCCCCAGCATTTT. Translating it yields CSVGQGASNQPQHF.

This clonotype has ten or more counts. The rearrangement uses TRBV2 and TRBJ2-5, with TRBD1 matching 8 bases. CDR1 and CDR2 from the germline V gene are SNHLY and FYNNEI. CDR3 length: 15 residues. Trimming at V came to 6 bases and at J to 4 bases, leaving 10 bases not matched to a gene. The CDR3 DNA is TGTGCCAGCAGGAGACAGGGGTCCGGGGGAGAGACCCAGTACTTC. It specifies CASRRQGSGGETQYF.

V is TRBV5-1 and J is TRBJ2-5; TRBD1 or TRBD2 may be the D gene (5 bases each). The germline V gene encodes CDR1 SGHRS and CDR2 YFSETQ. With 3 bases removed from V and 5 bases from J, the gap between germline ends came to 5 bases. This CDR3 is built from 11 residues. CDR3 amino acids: CASSWGETQYF. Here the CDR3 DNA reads TGCGCCAGCAGCTGGGGGGAGACCCAGTACTTC.

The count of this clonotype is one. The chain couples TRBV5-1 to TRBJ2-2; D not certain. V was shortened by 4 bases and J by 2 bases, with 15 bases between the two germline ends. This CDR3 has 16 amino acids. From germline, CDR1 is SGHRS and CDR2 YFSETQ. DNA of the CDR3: TGCGCCAGCAGCCCCCGTGGGCCCGTTAACACCGGGGAGCTGTTTTTT. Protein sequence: CASSPRGPVNTGELFF.

CDR3 amino acids: CAVWAGMNTEAFF. The CDR3 DNA sequence: TGTGCCGTTTGGGCGGGGATGAACACTGAAGCTTTCTTT. The genes are TRBV12-3 or TRBV12-4 and TRBJ1-1; D gene ambiguous. The CDR3 is 13 residues long. The V and J ends lost 11 bases and 0 bases respectively, with 13 bases between them.

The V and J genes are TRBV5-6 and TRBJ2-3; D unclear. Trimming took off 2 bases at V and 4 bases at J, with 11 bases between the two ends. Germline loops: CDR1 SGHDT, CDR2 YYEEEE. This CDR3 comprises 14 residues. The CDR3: CASSFAVVSDTQYF. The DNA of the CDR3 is TGTGCCAGCAGCTTCGCGGTTGTCTCAGATACGCAGTATTTT. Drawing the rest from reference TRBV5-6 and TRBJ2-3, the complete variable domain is DAGVTQSPTHLIKTRGQQVTLRCSPKSGHDTVSWYQQALGQGPQFIFQYYEEEERQRGNFPDRFSGHQFPNYSSELNVNALLLGDSALYLCASSFAVVSDTQYFGPGTRLTVL.

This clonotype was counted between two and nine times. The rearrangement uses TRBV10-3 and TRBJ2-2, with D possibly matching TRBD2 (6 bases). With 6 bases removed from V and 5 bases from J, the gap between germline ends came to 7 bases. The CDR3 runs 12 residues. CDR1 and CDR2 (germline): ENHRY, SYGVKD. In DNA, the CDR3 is TGTGCCATCAGCCGGGAGACCGGGGAGCTGTTTTTT. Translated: CAISRETGELFF.

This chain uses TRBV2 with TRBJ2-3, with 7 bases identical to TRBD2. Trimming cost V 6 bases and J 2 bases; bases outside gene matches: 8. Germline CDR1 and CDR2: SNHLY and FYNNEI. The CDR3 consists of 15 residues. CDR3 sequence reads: CASRASGSYTDTQYF. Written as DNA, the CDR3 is TGTGCCAGCAGAGCTAGCGGCTCATACACAGATACGCAGTATTTT.

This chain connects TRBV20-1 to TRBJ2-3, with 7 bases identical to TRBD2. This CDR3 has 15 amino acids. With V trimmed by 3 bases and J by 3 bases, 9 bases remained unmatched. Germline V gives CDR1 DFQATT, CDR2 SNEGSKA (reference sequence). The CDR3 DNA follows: TGCAGTGCTAGGGGGGTGGGAGGGCCGACAGATACGCAGTATTTT. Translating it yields CSARGVGGPTDTQYF.

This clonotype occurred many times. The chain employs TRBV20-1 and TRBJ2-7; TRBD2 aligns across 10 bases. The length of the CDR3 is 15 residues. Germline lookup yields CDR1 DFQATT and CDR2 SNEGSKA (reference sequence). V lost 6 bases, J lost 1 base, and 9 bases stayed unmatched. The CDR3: CSAPPSGSISYEQYF. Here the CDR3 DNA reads TGCAGTGCCCCCCCTAGCGGGAGTATTTCCTACGAGCAGTACTTC.

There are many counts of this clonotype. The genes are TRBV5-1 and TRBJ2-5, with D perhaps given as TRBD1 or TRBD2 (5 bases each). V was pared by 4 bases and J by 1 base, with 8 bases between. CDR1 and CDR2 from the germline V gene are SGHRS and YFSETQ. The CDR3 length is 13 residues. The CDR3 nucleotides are TGCGCCAGCAGCAGGGACGGCCAAGAGACCCAGTACTTC. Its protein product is CASSRDGQETQYF.